This entry lists 3 T cell receptor beta chains sequenced from one sample in a study of blood T cell repertoires in COVID-19. TCRdb's table, derived via immunoSEQ multiplex PCR, lists solely in-frame clones and lacks some. The sample includes 16,000 or so clones, roughly nine tenths of them seen just once. The sample was peripheral blood. These receptors were taken from an elderly man with acute or convalescent COVID-19.

The chain recombines TRBV5-1 with TRBJ2-3; TRBD2 might be the D (6 bases). Germline V gene lookup returns CDR1 SGHRS and CDR2 YFSETQ. V dropped 0 bases and J dropped 4 bases, with 12 bases sitting between them. CDR3 length equals 15 residues. This chain's CDR3 is CASSLGGKAADTQYF. The CDR3 DNA reads TGCGCCAGCAGCTTGGGCGGGAAGGCGGCAGATACGCAGTATTTT. The entire variable domain, with the rest obtained from reference TRBV5-1 and TRBJ2-3, is as follows: KAGVTQTPRYLIKTRGQQVTLSCSPISGHRSVSWYQQTPGQGLQFLFEYFSETQRNKGNFPGRFSGRQFSNSRSEMNVSTLELGDSALYLCASSLGGKAADTQYFGPGTRLTVL.

The rearrangement links TRBV19 to TRBJ1-5; a possible D gene is TRBD1 (6 bases). Per the germline V gene, CDR1 is LNHDA and CDR2 is SQIVND (reference sequence). Trimming removed 7 bases at V and 0 bases at J, with 13 bases between. The CDR3 sequence is 15 residues long. CDR3 DNA sequence: TGTGCCAGTAAGGGGGAGGGATATAGCAATCAGCCCCAGCATTTT. This encodes CASKGEGYSNQPQHF.

V usage is TRBV19 and J usage is TRBJ2-4; 9 positions match TRBD1. CDR3 length: 13 residues. The V gene end was trimmed by 2 bases and the J gene end by 9 bases; junction bases not matched to a gene: 2. Germline CDR1 and CDR2: LNHDA and SQIVND (reference sequence). This CDR3 is CASSIQDRGIQYF. The CDR3 region has the DNA TGTGCCAGTAGTATACAGGACAGGGGCATTCAGTACTTC. The full variable domain, its missing parts supplied by reference TRBV19 and TRBJ2-4, is DGGITQSPKYLFRKEGQNVTLSCEQNLNHDAMYWYRQDPGQGLRLIYYSQIVNDFQKGDIAEGYSVSREKKESFPLTVTSAQKNPTAFYLCASSIQDRGIQYFGAGTRLSVL.